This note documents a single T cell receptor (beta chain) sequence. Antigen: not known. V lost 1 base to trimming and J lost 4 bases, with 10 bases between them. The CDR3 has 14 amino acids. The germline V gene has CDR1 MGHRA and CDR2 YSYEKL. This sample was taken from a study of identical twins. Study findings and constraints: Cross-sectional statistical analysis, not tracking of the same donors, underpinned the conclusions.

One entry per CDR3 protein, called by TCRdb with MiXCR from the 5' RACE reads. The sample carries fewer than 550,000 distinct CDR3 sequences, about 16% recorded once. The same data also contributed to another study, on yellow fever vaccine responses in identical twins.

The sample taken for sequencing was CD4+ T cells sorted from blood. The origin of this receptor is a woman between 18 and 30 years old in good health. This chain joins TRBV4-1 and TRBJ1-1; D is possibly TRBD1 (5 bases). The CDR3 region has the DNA TGCGCCAGCAGCCAAGCTCAGGGTTTCACTGAAGCTTTCTTT. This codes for CASSQAQGFTEAFF.